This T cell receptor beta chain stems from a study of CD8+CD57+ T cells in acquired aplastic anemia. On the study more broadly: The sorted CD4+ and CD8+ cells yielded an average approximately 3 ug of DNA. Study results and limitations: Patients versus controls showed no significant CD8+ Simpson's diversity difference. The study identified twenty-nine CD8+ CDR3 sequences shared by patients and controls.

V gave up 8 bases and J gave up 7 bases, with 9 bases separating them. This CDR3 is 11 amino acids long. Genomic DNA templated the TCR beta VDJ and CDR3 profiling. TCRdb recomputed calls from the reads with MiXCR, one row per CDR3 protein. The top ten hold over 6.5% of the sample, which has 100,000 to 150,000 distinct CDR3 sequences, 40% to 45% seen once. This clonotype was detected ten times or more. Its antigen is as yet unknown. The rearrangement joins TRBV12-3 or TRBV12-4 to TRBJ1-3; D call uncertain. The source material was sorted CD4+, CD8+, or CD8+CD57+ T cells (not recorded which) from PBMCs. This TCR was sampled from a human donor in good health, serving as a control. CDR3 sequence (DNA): TGTGCCAGCGGGATACGGAACACCATATATTTT. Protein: CASGIRNTIYF.